One and the same sample provided the 2 T cell receptor beta chains below, sequenced in a study of identical twins. TCRdb used MiXCR to reprocess the 5' RACE reads, holding one entry per CDR3 protein. In the table there are 450,000 or so distinct CDR3 sequences, approximately 24% of which are singletons. In addition, the sample was reused for a study of T cells expressing NK-cell markers.

Sequenced input: CD4+ T cells sorted from blood. These receptors were collected from a woman aged 18-29 years in good health.

This clonotype was seen a few times. The chain couples TRBV7-2 to TRBJ2-1; D is unresolved. Germline CDR1 reads SGHTA; CDR2 reads FQGNSA. Trimming took off 0 bases at V and 7 bases at J, with 10 bases between the two ends. The CDR3 length is 14 residues. The CDR3, as DNA: TGTGCCAGCAGCTTAGCTGCTAGTTTGAATGAGCAGTTCTTC. Translated, it gives CASSLAASLNEQFF.

The J gene is TRBJ2-5, the V gene TRBV5-1; D tentatively reads TRBD1 or TRBD2 (5 bases each). Germline V gene data show CDR1 as SGHRS and CDR2 as YFSETQ. The CDR3 runs 14 residues. Trimming removed 0 bases from V and 3 bases from J, with 9 bases in between. The DNA for the CDR3 is TGCGCCAGCAGCTTGGAAGGGACGGAAGAGACCCAGTACTTC. This translates into CASSLEGTEETQYF.